Listed below are T cell receptor beta chains from one sample, sequenced in a study of blood T cell repertoires in COVID-19. Profiled with immunoSEQ multiplex PCR; TCRdb holds only in-frame clones, not every one. Altogether about 140,000 clones are present, 87% being singletons, with the ten largest covering around 0.91%. Material: peripheral blood. The receptors were gathered from a woman aged 45-65 years with acute or convalescent COVID-19. The CDR3 runs from the conserved cysteine through the conserved F or W. Fields, in order: clone size, D gene, J gene, V gene, CDR3 DNA, CDR3 protein. The D gene is left open where the match is weak. Clone sizes are given selectively: once, few, many, or a class where the clone is expanded.

clone_size: -; d_call: TRBD1; j_call: TRBJ1-4; v_call: TRBV5-1; cdr3_nt: TGCGCCAGCAGCGGACAGGGGAGTGAAAAACTGTTTTTT; cdr3_aa: CASSGQGSEKLFF
clone_size: -; d_call: -; j_call: TRBJ2-2; v_call: TRBV9; cdr3_nt: TGTGCCAGCAGCGTAGAGGTGGAGGTCGTGGGGACCGGGGAGCTGTTTTTT; cdr3_aa: CASSVEVEVVGTGELFF
clone_size: once; d_call: -; j_call: TRBJ1-4; v_call: TRBV30; cdr3_nt: TGTGCCTGGAGTGGGGCGGGACTGTACAATGAAAAACTGTTTTTT; cdr3_aa: CAWSGAGLYNEKLFF
clone_size: -; d_call: -; j_call: TRBJ1-1; v_call: TRBV21-1; cdr3_nt: TGTGCCAGCAGCAAAGTACAGGGGGTCCGATACGTCATGAACACTGAAGCTTTCTTT; cdr3_aa: CASSKVQGVRYVMNTEAFF
clone_size: -; d_call: TRBD1; j_call: TRBJ1-5; v_call: TRBV19; cdr3_nt: TGTGCCAGTAGTGGGGGGACAGGGCGTCAGCCCCAGCATTTT; cdr3_aa: CASSGGTGRQPQHF
clone_size: few; d_call: TRBD1; j_call: TRBJ1-1; v_call: TRBV7-9; cdr3_nt: TGTGCCAGCAGCCCGTTAACAGGGGTGAACACTGAAGCTTTCTTT; cdr3_aa: CASSPLTGVNTEAFF
clone_size: -; d_call: -; j_call: TRBJ2-3; v_call: TRBV9; cdr3_nt: TGTGCCAGCAGCGTAGTGGCGGGAAACACAGATACGCAGTATTTT; cdr3_aa: CASSVVAGNTDTQYF
clone_size: -; d_call: -; j_call: TRBJ1-1; v_call: TRBV10-3; cdr3_nt: TGTGCCATCAGTGTTAGACAACTGAACACTGAAGCTTTCTTT; cdr3_aa: CAISVRQLNTEAFF
clone_size: -; d_call: TRBD2; j_call: TRBJ2-2; v_call: TRBV7-3; cdr3_nt: TGTGCCAGCAGCTCCCCGGCTAGCGGGGTTTCGAACACCGGGGAGCTGTTTTTT; cdr3_aa: CASSSPASGVSNTGELFF
clone_size: -; d_call: -; j_call: TRBJ2-7; v_call: TRBV18; cdr3_nt: TGTGCCAGCTCACCTTCGAGCTACGAGCAGTACTTC; cdr3_aa: CASSPSSYEQYF
clone_size: -; d_call: -; j_call: TRBJ1-6; v_call: TRBV10-2; cdr3_nt: TGCGCCAGCAGTGAGAGGGGTCGGGATAATTCACCCCTCCACTTT; cdr3_aa: CASSERGRDNSPLHF
clone_size: -; d_call: -; j_call: TRBJ2-3; v_call: TRBV4-1; cdr3_nt: TGCGCCAGCAGCCAAGACGGTTTCTCCTGGGAGGATACGCAGTATTTT; cdr3_aa: CASSQDGFSWEDTQYF
clone_size: once; d_call: -; j_call: TRBJ1-2; v_call: TRBV7-9; cdr3_nt: TGTGCCAGCAGCTTAGACGGGTCCGCCTATGGCTACACCTTC; cdr3_aa: CASSLDGSAYGYTF
clone_size: -; d_call: TRBD1; j_call: TRBJ1-4; v_call: TRBV9; cdr3_nt: TGTGCCAGCAGCGTAGGGGGGACAGGGTATGAAAAACTGTTTTTT; cdr3_aa: CASSVGGTGYEKLFF
clone_size: -; d_call: TRBD2; j_call: TRBJ2-1; v_call: TRBV5-1; cdr3_nt: TGCGCCAGCGGGCTAGCGGGATGGGGCAATGAGCAGTTCTTC; cdr3_aa: CASGLAGWGNEQFF
clone_size: -; d_call: TRBD2; j_call: TRBJ2-1; v_call: TRBV6-2/TRBV6-3; cdr3_nt: TGTGCCAGCAGTTCCGCCCGACTAGCCGATGAGCAGTTCTTC; cdr3_aa: CASSSARLADEQFF
clone_size: once; d_call: -; j_call: TRBJ1-1; v_call: TRBV13; cdr3_nt: TGTGCCAGCAGCTTCCAACAGAACACTGAAGCTTTCTTT; cdr3_aa: CASSFQQNTEAFF